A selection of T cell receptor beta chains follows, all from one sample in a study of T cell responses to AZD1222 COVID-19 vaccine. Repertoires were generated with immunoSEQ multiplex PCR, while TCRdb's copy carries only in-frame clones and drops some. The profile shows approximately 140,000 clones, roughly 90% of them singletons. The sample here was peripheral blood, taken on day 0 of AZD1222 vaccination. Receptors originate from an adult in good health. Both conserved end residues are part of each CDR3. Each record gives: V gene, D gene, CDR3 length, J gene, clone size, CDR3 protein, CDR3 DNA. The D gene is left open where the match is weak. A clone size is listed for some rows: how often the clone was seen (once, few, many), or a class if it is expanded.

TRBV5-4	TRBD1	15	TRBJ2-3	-	CASSLRTGGADTQYF	TGTGCCAGCAGCTTGAGGACAGGGGGCGCAGATACGCAGTATTTT
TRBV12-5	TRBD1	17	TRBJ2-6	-	CASAETGMISGANVLTF	TGTGCTAGTGCTGAGACAGGGATGATCTCTGGGGCCAACGTCCTGACTTTC
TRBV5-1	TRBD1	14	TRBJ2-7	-	CASSWGTATYEQYF	TGCGCCAGCAGCTGGGGGACAGCGACCTACGAGCAGTACTTC
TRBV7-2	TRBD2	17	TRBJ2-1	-	CASSPGLAGSSYNEQFF	TGTGCCAGCAGCCCTGGACTAGCGGGTAGCTCCTACAATGAGCAGTTCTTC
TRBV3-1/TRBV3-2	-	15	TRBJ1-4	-	CASSYLRGTNEKLFF	TGTGCCAGCAGCTACCTGCGGGGGACTAATGAAAAACTGTTTTTT
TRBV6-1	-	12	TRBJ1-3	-	CASSDGGNTIYF	TGTGCCAGCAGTGACGGGGGAAACACCATATATTTT
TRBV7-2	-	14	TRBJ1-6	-	CASSLQGRNSPLHF	TGTGCCAGCAGCTTACAGGGTCGGAATTCACCCCTCCACTTT
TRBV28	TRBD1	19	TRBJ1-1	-	CASSLFLGGTDRDRTEAFF	TGTGCCAGCAGTTTATTCCTTGGCGGAACCGACAGGGATAGGACTGAAGCTTTCTTT
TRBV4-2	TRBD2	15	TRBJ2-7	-	CASSQPSGSPYEQYF	TGTGCCAGCAGCCAGCCTAGCGGGAGCCCCTACGAGCAGTACTTC
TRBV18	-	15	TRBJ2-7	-	CASPPSPTGLVEQYF	TGTGCCAGCCCCCCTTCCCCCACGGGACTGGTCGAGCAGTACTTC
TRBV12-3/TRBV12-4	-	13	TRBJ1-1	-	CASSAGPNTEAFF	TGTGCCAGCAGTGCAGGGCCGAACACTGAAGCTTTCTTT
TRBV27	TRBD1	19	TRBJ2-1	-	CASSPLDRRGVAGYNEQFF	TGTGCCAGCAGTCCGCTGGACAGGCGAGGGGTAGCAGGATACAATGAGCAGTTCTTC
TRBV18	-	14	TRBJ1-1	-	CASSPRVENTEAFF	TGTGCCAGCTCACCCAGGGTGGAGAACACTGAAGCTTTCTTT
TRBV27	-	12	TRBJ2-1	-	CASSFLGDEQFF	TGTGCCAGCAGTTTTTTAGGGGATGAGCAGTTCTTC
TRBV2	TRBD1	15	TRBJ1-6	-	CATRDRDLLGSPLHF	TGTGCCACCCGGGACAGGGATCTTTTAGGTTCACCCCTCCACTTT
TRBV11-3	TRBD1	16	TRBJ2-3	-	CASSSAKDRRTDTQYF	TGTGCCAGCAGCTCCGCCAAGGACAGGCGAACAGATACGCAGTATTTT
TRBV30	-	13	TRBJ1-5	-	CAWSARPEQPQHF	TGTGCCTGGAGTGCTCGCCCGGAGCAGCCCCAGCATTTT
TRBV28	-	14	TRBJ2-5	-	CASSFGHLDETQYF	TGTGCCAGCAGTTTCGGTCACTTAGACGAGACCCAGTACTTC
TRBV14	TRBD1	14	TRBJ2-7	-	CASSPTGDVHEQYF	TGTGCCAGCAGCCCGACAGGGGACGTCCACGAGCAGTACTTC
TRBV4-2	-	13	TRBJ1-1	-	CASSQERYTEAFF	TGTGCCAGCAGCCAAGAAAGGTACACTGAAGCTTTCTTT
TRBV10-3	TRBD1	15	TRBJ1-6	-	CAISPRQGNYSPLHF	TGTGCCATCAGCCCTAGACAGGGCAATTATTCACCCCTCCACTTT
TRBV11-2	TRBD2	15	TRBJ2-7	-	CASSLARLAGDEQYF	TGTGCCAGCAGCTTAGCGAGGTTAGCGGGAGACGAGCAGTACTTC
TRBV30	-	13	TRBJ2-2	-	CAWSVLGTGELFF	TGTGCCTGGAGTGTACTGGGGACCGGGGAGCTGTTTTTT
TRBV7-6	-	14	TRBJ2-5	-	CASSPMAYQETQYF	TGTGCCAGCAGCCCGATGGCTTACCAAGAGACCCAGTACTTC
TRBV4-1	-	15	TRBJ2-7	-	CASSHLGQIPYEQYF	TGCGCCAGCAGCCACCTTGGACAGATTCCCTACGAGCAGTACTTC
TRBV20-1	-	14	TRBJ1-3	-	CSASSQGGGNTIYF	TGCAGTGCTAGTTCACAGGGAGGTGGAAACACCATATATTTT
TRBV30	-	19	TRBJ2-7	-	CAWSHLPGGGSGTSYEQYF	TGTGCCTGGAGCCATCTGCCAGGGGGGGGTAGCGGGACGTCCTACGAGCAGTACTTC
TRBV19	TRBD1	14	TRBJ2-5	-	CASTRQGAGETQYF	TGTGCCAGTACCCGACAGGGGGCAGGGGAGACCCAGTACTTC
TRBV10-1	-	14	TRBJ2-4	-	CASSDPRGRDIQYF	TGCGCCAGCAGTGATCCCAGGGGGAGGGACATTCAGTACTTC
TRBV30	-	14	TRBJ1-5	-	CAWSVKQKNQPQHF	TGTGCCTGGAGTGTAAAGCAGAAGAATCAGCCCCAGCATTTT
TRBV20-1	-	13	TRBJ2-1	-	CSASGGGYNEQFF	TGCAGTGCTAGTGGGGGTGGCTACAATGAGCAGTTCTTC
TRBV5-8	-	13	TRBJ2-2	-	CASSLTYTGELFF	TGTGCCAGCAGCTTGACGTACACCGGGGAGCTGTTTTTT
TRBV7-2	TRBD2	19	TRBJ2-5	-	CASSLEDLGSGIGQETQYF	TGTGCCAGCAGCTTAGAGGATCTTGGTAGCGGGATCGGTCAAGAGACCCAGTACTTC
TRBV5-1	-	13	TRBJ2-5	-	CASSLAGVETQYF	TGCGCCAGCAGCTTGGCCGGGGTAGAGACCCAGTACTTC
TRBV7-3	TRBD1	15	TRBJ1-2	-	CASSQTGGLKSGYTF	TGTGCCAGCAGCCAGACAGGGGGCCTAAAGAGTGGCTACACCTTC
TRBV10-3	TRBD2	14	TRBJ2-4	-	CAIRKAGEGNIQYF	TGTGCCATCAGAAAAGCGGGAGAAGGAAACATTCAGTACTTC
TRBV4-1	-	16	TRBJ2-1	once	CASSQDVAETYNEQFF	TGCGCCAGCAGCCAAGATGTAGCGGAAACATACAATGAGCAGTTCTTC
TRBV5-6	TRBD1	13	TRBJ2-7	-	CASQRDRGDEQYF	TGTGCCAGCCAACGGGACAGGGGCGACGAGCAGTACTTC
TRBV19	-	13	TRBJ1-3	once	CASSPRVLVSIYF	TGTGCCAGTAGTCCGAGAGTGTTGGTCTCGATATATTTT
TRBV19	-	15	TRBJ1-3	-	CASTAAQLSGNTIYF	TGTGCCAGCACCGCGGCGCAGCTCTCTGGAAACACCATATATTTT
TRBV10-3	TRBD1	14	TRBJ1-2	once	CAIGLRDRAKGYTF	TGTGCCATCGGGCTTCGGGACAGGGCGAAGGGCTACACCTTC
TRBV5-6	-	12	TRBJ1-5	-	CASSLGNQPQHF	TGTGCCAGCAGCTTGGGGAATCAGCCCCAGCATTTT
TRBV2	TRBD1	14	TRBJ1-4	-	CASSAGQRNEKLFF	TGTGCCAGCAGTGCGGGACAGAGGAATGAAAAACTGTTTTTT
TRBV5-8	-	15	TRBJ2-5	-	CASSSFSRLKETQYF	TGTGCCAGCAGCTCCTTTTCCCGCCTAAAGGAGACCCAGTACTTC
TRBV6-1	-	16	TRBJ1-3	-	CASSDYSGRAGNTIYF	TGTGCCAGCAGTGATTATTCGGGTAGGGCTGGAAACACCATATATTTT
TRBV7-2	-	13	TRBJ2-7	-	CASGPGYLVEQYF	TGTGCCAGCGGTCCAGGGTATTTGGTCGAGCAGTACTTC
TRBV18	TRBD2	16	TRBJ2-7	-	CASSPAQASGSGEQYF	TGTGCCAGCTCACCCGCCCAGGCTAGCGGGAGTGGAGAGCAGTACTTC
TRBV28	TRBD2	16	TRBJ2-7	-	CASSFTSGGLNYEQYF	TGTGCCAGCAGTTTCACTAGCGGGGGACTAAACTACGAGCAGTACTTC
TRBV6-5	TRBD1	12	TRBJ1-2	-	CASRGQGYGYTF	TGTGCCAGCAGGGGACAGGGTTATGGCTACACCTTC
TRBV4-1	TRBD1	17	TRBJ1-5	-	CASSQGQGRYGNQPQHF	TGCGCCAGCAGCCAGGGACAGGGGCGTTATGGCAATCAGCCCCAGCATTTT
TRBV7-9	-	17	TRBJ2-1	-	CASSLGFGRSSYNEQFF	TGTGCCAGCAGCTTAGGGTTTGGGAGAAGCTCCTACAATGAGCAGTTCTTC
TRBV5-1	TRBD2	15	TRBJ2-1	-	CASTALAGNPNEQFF	TGCGCCAGCACCGCACTAGCGGGAAACCCCAATGAGCAGTTCTTC
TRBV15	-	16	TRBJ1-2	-	CATSRTSGLGSWGYTF	TGTGCCACCAGCAGAACCTCGGGCCTGGGGTCGTGGGGCTACACCTTC
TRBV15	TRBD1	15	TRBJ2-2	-	CATSRGQGLTGELFF	TGTGCCACCAGCAGAGGACAGGGGCTCACCGGGGAGCTGTTTTTT
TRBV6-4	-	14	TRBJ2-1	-	CASALPRGYNEQFF	TGTGCCAGCGCCCTCCCTCGGGGCTACAATGAGCAGTTCTTC
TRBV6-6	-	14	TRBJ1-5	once	CASSYSGGDQPQHF	TGTGCCAGCAGTTACTCCGGGGGGGATCAGCCCCAGCATTTT
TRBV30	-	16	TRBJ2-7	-	CAWGGSTGSKRYEQYF	TGTGCCTGGGGCGGCAGTACGGGGTCAAAAAGGTACGAGCAGTACTTC
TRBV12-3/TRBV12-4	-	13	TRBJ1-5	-	CASSPDSPQPQHF	TGTGCCAGCAGTCCGGACTCACCCCAGCCCCAGCATTTT
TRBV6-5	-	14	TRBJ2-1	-	CASSYSPEYNEQFF	TGTGCCAGCAGTTACTCACCTGAGTACAATGAGCAGTTCTTC